A selection of T cell receptor beta chains follows, all from one sample in a study of T cell responses to AZD1222 COVID-19 vaccine. Here immunoSEQ multiplex PCR was the method, and the copy in TCRdb shows in-frame clones only, minus some. The sample has 100,000 or so clones, approximately 90% seen once. Here the sequenced sample was peripheral blood, taken on day 0 of AZD1222 vaccination. Source of these receptors: an adult in good health. Both conserved end residues are part of each CDR3. The D gene is left open where the match is weak. Only part of the rows carry a size: once, few, many, or a class if the clone is expanded.

d_call	j_call	clone_size	v_call	cdr3_aa	cdr3_nt
-	TRBJ1-1	-	TRBV5-1	CASSIGQEAFF	TGCGCCAGCAGCATCGGACAGGAAGCTTTCTTT
-	TRBJ1-6	-	TRBV3-1/TRBV3-2	CASSQGHRAVSPLHF	TGTGCCAGCAGCCAAGGTCACAGAGCGGTTTCACCCCTCCACTTT
TRBD2	TRBJ2-5	-	TRBV3-1/TRBV3-2	CASSLPLGGSGGDQETQYF	TGTGCCAGCAGCCTACCCCTCGGTGGGAGCGGGGGTGATCAAGAGACCCAGTACTTC
-	TRBJ1-2	-	TRBV5-4	CASSLAEAGGLYYGYTF	TGTGCCAGCAGCTTGGCCGAGGCAGGCGGGCTTTATTATGGCTACACCTTC
-	TRBJ1-5	-	TRBV7-6	CASSGDVGWDQPQHF	TGTGCCAGCAGCGGAGACGTGGGTTGGGATCAGCCCCAGCATTTT
TRBD1	TRBJ1-4	-	TRBV27	CASREHPGQGTGNEKLFF	TGTGCCAGCAGAGAGCATCCGGGACAGGGGACTGGGAATGAAAAACTGTTTTTT
-	TRBJ1-5	-	TRBV30	CAWSVAGIQPQHF	TGTGCCTGGAGTGTTGCAGGCATTCAGCCCCAGCATTTT
-	TRBJ2-7	-	TRBV4-1	CASSQVGQGLYEQYF	TGCGCCAGCAGCCAAGTTGGGCAAGGCTTATACGAGCAGTACTTC
-	TRBJ1-2	-	TRBV19	CASSISSGFDLYGYTF	TGTGCCAGTAGTATTAGTTCCGGATTCGACCTCTATGGCTACACCTTC
-	TRBJ2-3	once	TRBV10-1	CASSPNSATDTQYF	TGCGCCAGCAGTCCTAACTCCGCCACAGATACGCAGTATTTT
TRBD1	TRBJ2-7	-	TRBV19	CASSARTGADEQYF	TGTGCCAGTAGTGCCCGGACAGGGGCGGACGAGCAGTACTTC
-	TRBJ2-2	-	TRBV3-1/TRBV3-2	CASSQLRDTGELFF	TGTGCCAGCAGCCAATTAAGGGACACCGGGGAGCTGTTTTTT
-	TRBJ1-5	-	TRBV7-8	CASSLDRNQPQHF	TGTGCCAGCAGCTTAGACAGGAACCAGCCCCAGCATTTT
-	TRBJ1-3	-	TRBV5-1	CASSLDRTGNTIYF	TGCGCCAGCAGCTTGGACAGGACTGGAAACACCATATATTTT
-	TRBJ1-2	-	TRBV25-1	CASSDNYGYTF	TGTGCCAGCAGTGACAACTATGGCTACACCTTC
TRBD2	TRBJ2-1	-	TRBV28	CASSQLAGATYNEQFF	TGTGCCAGCAGTCAGCTAGCGGGGGCAACCTACAATGAGCAGTTCTTC
-	TRBJ2-7	-	TRBV29-1	CSVEKNYEQYF	TGCAGCGTTGAAAAAAACTACGAGCAGTACTTC
-	TRBJ2-2	once	TRBV9	CASSPRPGLGELFF	TGTGCCAGCAGCCCCCGCCCCGGGCTCGGGGAGCTGTTTTTT
TRBD1	TRBJ1-6	-	TRBV7-2	CASSSGTGNSPLHF	TGTGCCAGCAGCTCCGGGACAGGGAATTCACCCCTCCACTTT
-	TRBJ1-6	-	TRBV5-4	CASSLYSSYNSPLHF	TGTGCCAGCAGCTTATATAGCTCCTATAATTCACCCCTCCACTTT
-	TRBJ2-4	once	TRBV12-3/TRBV12-4	CASGIAKNIQYF	TGTGCCAGCGGTATAGCCAAAAACATTCAGTACTTC
-	TRBJ1-3	-	TRBV28	CASSLEGVSGNTIYF	TGTGCCAGCAGTTTAGAAGGGGTCTCTGGAAACACCATATATTTT
TRBD1	TRBJ2-7	-	TRBV10-1	CATTGGNSYEQYF	TGCGCCACCACAGGGGGCAATTCCTACGAGCAGTACTTC
-	TRBJ1-1	-	TRBV28	CASSPFNSANTEAFF	TGTGCCAGCAGTCCCTTCAATTCGGCGAACACTGAAGCTTTCTTT
TRBD1	TRBJ2-7	-	TRBV24-1	CATSEGTEFPYEQYF	TGTGCCACCAGTGAGGGGACAGAGTTCCCCTACGAGCAGTACTTC
-	TRBJ1-4	-	TRBV9	CASSPRGGYEELHANEKLFF	TGTGCCAGCAGCCCCCGCGGGGGTTATGAGGAACTTCACGCTAATGAAAAACTGTTTTTT
-	TRBJ1-2	-	TRBV29-1	CSVGDGYGYTF	TGCAGCGTTGGGGACGGCTATGGCTACACCTTC
-	TRBJ1-3	-	TRBV7-8	CASSPQGYTIYF	TGTGCCAGCAGCCCTCAGGGTTACACCATATATTTT
-	TRBJ1-2	-	TRBV5-5	CASSHVPGGGHGYTF	TGTGCCAGCAGCCACGTACCAGGCGGTGGCCATGGCTACACCTTC
-	TRBJ1-2	-	TRBV3-1/TRBV3-2	CASSQERVGYTF	TGTGCCAGCAGCCAAGAAAGGGTTGGCTACACCTTC
-	TRBJ1-1	-	TRBV7-3	CASSSGGRESTEAFF	TGTGCCAGCAGCTCTGGCGGCAGGGAAAGCACTGAAGCTTTCTTT
-	TRBJ1-1	-	TRBV5-1	CASSLRSAGTEAFF	TGCGCCAGCAGCCTGCGGTCCGCGGGCACTGAAGCTTTCTTT
-	TRBJ1-6	-	TRBV7-9	CASGDGRVGSYNSPLHF	TGTGCCAGCGGGGACGGCCGGGTGGGCTCCTATAATTCACCCCTCCACTTT
TRBD1	TRBJ2-3	-	TRBV4-2	CASSHPGGDTQYF	TGTGCCAGCAGCCATCCAGGGGGTGATACGCAGTATTTT
-	TRBJ1-4	-	TRBV6-5	CASSYRRSNEKLFF	TGTGCCAGCAGTTACCGGAGATCTAATGAAAAACTGTTTTTT
-	TRBJ2-1	-	TRBV19	CASKRNGGGYNEQFF	TGTGCCAGTAAGAGGAATGGGGGCGGGTACAATGAGCAGTTCTTC
-	TRBJ1-1	-	TRBV24-1	CATSATGAGTEAFF	TGTGCCACCAGTGCAACTGGAGCCGGCACTGAAGCTTTCTTT
TRBD1	TRBJ1-2	-	TRBV15	CATSNRQGVDLYGYTF	TGTGCCACCAGCAACCGACAGGGTGTCGACCTCTATGGCTACACCTTC
TRBD1	TRBJ1-5	-	TRBV2	CASQGEGNQPQHF	TGTGCCAGTCAGGGGGAAGGCAATCAGCCCCAGCATTTT
-	TRBJ1-2	-	TRBV28	CASRLGAGQAYGYTF	TGTGCCAGCAGGTTAGGCGCGGGACAAGCTTATGGCTACACCTTC
-	TRBJ1-4	few	TRBV30	CAWSVRKSLGGEKLFF	TGTGCCTGGAGTGTAAGGAAATCCCTCGGGGGCGAAAAACTGTTTTTT
-	TRBJ1-1	-	TRBV7-9	CASGRTAGYAEAFF	TGTGCCAGCGGGCGGACAGCTGGTTACGCTGAAGCTTTCTTT
-	TRBJ2-1	once	TRBV7-9	CASSSRQDNEQFF	TGTGCCAGCAGCTCTCGACAGGACAATGAGCAGTTCTTC
TRBD1	TRBJ2-7	-	TRBV2	CASGRTGSSYEQYF	TGTGCCAGCGGACGGACAGGGAGCTCCTACGAGCAGTACTTC
-	TRBJ1-2	-	TRBV28	CASSFGETYGYTF	TGTGCCAGCAGTTTCGGGGAAACTTATGGCTACACCTTC
-	TRBJ1-2	-	TRBV2	CASSFDSAINYGYTF	TGTGCCAGCAGTTTTGACAGCGCTATTAACTATGGCTACACCTTC
-	TRBJ1-4	-	TRBV6-5	CASSSEGWVANEKLFF	TGTGCCAGCAGTTCCGAAGGGTGGGTGGCTAATGAAAAACTGTTTTTT
-	TRBJ1-1	-	TRBV28	CASSWGVRTEAFF	TGTGCCAGCAGTTGGGGGGTGAGGACTGAAGCTTTCTTT